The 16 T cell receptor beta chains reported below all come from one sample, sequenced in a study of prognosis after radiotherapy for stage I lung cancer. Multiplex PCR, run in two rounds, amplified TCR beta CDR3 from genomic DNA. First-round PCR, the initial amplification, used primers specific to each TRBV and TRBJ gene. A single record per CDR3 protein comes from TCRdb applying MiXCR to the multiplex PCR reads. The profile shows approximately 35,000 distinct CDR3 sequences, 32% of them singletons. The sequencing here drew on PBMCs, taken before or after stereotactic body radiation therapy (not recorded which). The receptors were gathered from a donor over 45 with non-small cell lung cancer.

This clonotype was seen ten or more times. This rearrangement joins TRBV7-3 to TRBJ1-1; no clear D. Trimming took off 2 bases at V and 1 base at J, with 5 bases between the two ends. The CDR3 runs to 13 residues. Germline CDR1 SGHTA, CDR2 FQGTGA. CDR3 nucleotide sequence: TGTGCCAGCAGCTTAGTCCGGAACACTGAAGCTTTCTTT. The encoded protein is CASSLVRNTEAFF.

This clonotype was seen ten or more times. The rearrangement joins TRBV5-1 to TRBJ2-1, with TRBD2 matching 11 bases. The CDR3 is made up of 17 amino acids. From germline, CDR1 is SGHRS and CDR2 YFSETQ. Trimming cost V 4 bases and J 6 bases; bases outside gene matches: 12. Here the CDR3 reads CASSPAQDSGGANEQFF. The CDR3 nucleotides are TGCGCCAGCAGCCCGGCGCAGGATAGCGGGGGGGCCAATGAGCAGTTCTTC.

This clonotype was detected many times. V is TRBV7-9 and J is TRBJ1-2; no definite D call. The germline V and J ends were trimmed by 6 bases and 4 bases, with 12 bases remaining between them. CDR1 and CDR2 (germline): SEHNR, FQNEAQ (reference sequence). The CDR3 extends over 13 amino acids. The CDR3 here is CASSSGDPYGYTF. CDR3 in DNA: TGTGCCAGCAGTTCGGGTGATCCCTATGGCTACACCTTC.

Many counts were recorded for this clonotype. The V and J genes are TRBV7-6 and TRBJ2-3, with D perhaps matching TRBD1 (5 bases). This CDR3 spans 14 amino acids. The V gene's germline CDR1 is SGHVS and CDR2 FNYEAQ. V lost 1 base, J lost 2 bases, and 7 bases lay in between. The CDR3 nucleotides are TGTGCCAGCAGCTTAGGGACACCCACAGATACGCAGTATTTT. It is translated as CASSLGTPTDTQYF. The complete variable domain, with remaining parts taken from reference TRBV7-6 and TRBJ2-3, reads GAGVSQSPRYKVTKRGQDVALRCDPISGHVSLYWYRQALGQGPEFLTYFNYEAQQDKSGLPNDRFSAERPEGSISTLTIQRTEQRDSAMYRCASSLGTPTDTQYFGPGTRLTVL.

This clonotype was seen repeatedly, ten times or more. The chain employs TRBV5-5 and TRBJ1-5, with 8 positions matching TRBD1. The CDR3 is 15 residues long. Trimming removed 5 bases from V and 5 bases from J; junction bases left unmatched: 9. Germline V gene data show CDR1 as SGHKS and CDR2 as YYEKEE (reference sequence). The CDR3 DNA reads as TGTGCCAGCAGTTTACAGGGGGGTTTATATCAGCCCCAGCATTTT. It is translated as CASSLQGGLYQPQHF.

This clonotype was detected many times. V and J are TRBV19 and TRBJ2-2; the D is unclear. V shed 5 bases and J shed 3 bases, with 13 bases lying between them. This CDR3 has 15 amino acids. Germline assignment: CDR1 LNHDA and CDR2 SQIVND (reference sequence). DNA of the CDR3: TGTGCCAGTAGTCCGCCAGGATGGGACACCGGGGAGCTGTTTTTT. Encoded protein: CASSPPGWDTGELFF.

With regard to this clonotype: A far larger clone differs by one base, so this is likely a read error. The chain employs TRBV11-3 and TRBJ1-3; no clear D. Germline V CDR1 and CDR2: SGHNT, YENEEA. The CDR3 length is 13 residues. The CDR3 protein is CVSSPPAGNTIYF. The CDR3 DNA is TGTGTCAGCAGCCCCCCGGCTGGAAACACCATATATTTT.

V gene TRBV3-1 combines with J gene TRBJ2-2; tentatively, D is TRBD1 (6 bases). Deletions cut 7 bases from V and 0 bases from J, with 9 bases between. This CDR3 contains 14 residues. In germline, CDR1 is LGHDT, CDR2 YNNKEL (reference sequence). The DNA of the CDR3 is TGTGCCAGCATCGGGACAACGAACACCGGGGAGCTGTTTTTT. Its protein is CASIGTTNTGELFF.

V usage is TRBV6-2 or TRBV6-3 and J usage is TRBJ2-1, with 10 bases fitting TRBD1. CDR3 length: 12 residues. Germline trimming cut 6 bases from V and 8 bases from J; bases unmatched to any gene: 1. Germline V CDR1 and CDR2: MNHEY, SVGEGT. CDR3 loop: CASRTGGYEQFF. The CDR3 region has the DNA TGTGCCAGCAGGACAGGGGGCTATGAGCAGTTCTTC.

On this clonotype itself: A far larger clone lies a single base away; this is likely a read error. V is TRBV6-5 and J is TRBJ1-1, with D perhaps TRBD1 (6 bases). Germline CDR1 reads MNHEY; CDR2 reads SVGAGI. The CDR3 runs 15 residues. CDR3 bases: TGTGCCAGCAGTGACCCGACCGGTCGACAGGTTGAATCTTTCTTT. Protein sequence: CASSDPTGRQVESFF.

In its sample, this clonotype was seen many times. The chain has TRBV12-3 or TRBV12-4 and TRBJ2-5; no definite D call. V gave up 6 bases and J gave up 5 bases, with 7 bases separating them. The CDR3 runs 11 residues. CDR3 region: CASSRRETQYF. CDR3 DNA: TGTGCCAGCAGCCGCCGGGAGACCCAGTACTTC.

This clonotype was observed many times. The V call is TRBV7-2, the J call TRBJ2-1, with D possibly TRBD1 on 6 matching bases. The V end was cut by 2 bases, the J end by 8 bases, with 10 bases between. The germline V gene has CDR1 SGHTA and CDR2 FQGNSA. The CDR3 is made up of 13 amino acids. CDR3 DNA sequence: TGTGCCAGCAGCTTAACAGGGTACTATGAGCAGTTCTTC. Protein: CASSLTGYYEQFF.

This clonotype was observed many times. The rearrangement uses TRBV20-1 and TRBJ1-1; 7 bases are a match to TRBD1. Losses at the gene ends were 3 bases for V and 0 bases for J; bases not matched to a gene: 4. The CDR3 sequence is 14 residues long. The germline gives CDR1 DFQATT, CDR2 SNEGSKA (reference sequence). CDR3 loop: CSASEGAMNTEAFF. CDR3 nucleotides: TGCAGTGCTAGTGAGGGGGCCATGAACACTGAAGCTTTCTTT.

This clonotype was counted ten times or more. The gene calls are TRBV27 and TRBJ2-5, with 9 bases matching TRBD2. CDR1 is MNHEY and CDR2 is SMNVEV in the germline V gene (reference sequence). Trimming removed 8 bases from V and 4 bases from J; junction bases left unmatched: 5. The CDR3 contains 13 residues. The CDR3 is CASGAGGLETQYF. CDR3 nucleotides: TGTGCCAGCGGGGCGGGGGGGCTAGAGACCCAGTACTTC.

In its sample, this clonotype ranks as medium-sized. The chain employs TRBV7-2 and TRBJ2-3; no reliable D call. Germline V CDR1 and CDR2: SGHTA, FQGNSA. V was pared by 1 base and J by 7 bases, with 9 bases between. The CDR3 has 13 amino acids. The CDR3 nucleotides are TGTGCCAGCAGCTTAGAGATTAGGCATACGCAGTATTTT. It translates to CASSLEIRHTQYF.

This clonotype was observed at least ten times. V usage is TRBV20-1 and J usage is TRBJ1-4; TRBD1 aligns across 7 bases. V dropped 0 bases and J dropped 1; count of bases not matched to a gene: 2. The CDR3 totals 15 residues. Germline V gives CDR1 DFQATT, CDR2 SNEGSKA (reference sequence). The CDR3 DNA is TGCAGTGCTAGAGATAACAGGGGAACTAATGAAAAACTGTTTTTT. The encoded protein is CSARDNRGTNEKLFF.